The 4 T cell receptor beta chains reported below all come from one sample, sequenced in a study of CD4 T cell repertoires in COVID-19. Generated by immunoSEQ multiplex PCR, the TCRdb table keeps only in-frame clones and is missing some. The sample yields 65,000 to 95,000 clones, about 83% seen once. The source was CD4+ T cells from peripheral blood, collected after recovery from COVID-19. Receptors were obtained from a human donor who had COVID-19.

V and J are TRBV9 and TRBJ2-7; 8 positions agree with TRBD2. The CDR3 extends over 15 amino acids. V lost 0 bases and J lost 6; bases outside the gene matches: 8. Germline CDR1 reads SGDLS; CDR2 reads YYNGEE. The CDR3 sequence: CASSVGRGGRGEQYF. The CDR3 DNA reads TGTGCCAGCAGCGTAGGACGGGGGGGCCGGGGCGAGCAGTACTTC. Based on the CDR3 plus reference TRBV9 and TRBJ2-7, the full variable domain is DSGVTQTPKHLITATGQRVTLRCSPRSGDLSVYWYQQSLDQGLQFLIQYYNGEERAKGNILERFSAQQFPDLHSELNLSSLELGDSALYFCASSVGRGGRGEQYFGPGTRLTVT.

V is TRBV6-5 and J is TRBJ1-4, with D hard to call. Germline V CDR1 and CDR2: MNHEY, SVGAGI. The length of the CDR3 is 13 residues. Trimming pared 6 bases from V and 7 bases from J, leaving 12 bases between. As DNA, the CDR3 is TGTGCCAGCAGGGAGCCTTTGGCTGAAAAACTGTTTTTT. As protein: CASREPLAEKLFF.

The chain links TRBV14 to TRBJ2-1; 9 positions agree with TRBD2. Germline assignment: CDR1 SGHDN and CDR2 FVKESK. This CDR3 has 17 amino acids. With V trimmed by 1 base and J by 2 bases, 6 bases remained unmatched. CDR3 coding DNA: TGTGCCAGCAGCCAAGGGGGGGGACTAGCAGCCTACAATGAGCAGTTCTTC. Translating gives CASSQGGGLAAYNEQFF.

The chain recombines TRBV3-1 (or the pseudogene TRBV3-2) with TRBJ2-5; 8 nucleotides match TRBD1. This CDR3 is built from 14 residues. CDR1 LGHDT and CDR2 YNNKEL come from the germline V gene (reference sequence). Trimming at V came to 4 bases and at J to 5 bases, leaving 6 bases not matched to a gene. The CDR3 region has the DNA TGTGCCAGCAGCCCCACGACAGGGGCTGAGACCCAGTACTTC. Its translation is CASSPTTGAETQYF.